Listed here is a single TCR beta chain. Authors' analysis steps: Amplifying reference gene primers gave estimates of nucleated cell counts. Clones were sequenced by immunoSEQ multiplex PCR, and TCRdb holds only the in-frame ones, with some missing. V and J calls and clone size are given by that table; D and trimming were obtained from the DNA. Of approximately 46,000 clones listed, about 89% are singletons. V lost 6 bases to trimming and J lost 7 bases, with 10 bases between them. The CDR3 covers 13 residues. Per the germline V gene, CDR1 is MNHEY and CDR2 is SMNVEV (reference sequence). This entry comes from a study of blood T cell repertoires in COVID-19. Looking at the study overall: Samples taken during acute and convalescent COVID-19 were collected in the United States, Italy and Spain. T cells, B-cell-depleted T cells, or PBMCs supplied cDNA or gDNA.

The chain combines TRBV27 with TRBJ1-6, with a weak D call TRBD1 (5 bases). The TCR comes from a man in his 60s with active or convalescent COVID-19. Sequencing used peripheral blood. The CDR3 DNA is TGTGCCAGCAGGGCAGGGAACAATTCACCCCTCCACTTT. It codes for CASRAGNNSPLHF.